These 19 T cell receptor beta chains originate from one sample sequenced in a study of T-cell memory formation after mild COVID-19. TCRdb ran MiXCR on the 5' RACE reads and lists one entry per CDR3 protein. The sample has about 310,000 distinct CDR3 sequences, roughly a fifth seen once; the top ten hold over 20%. Sequencing was done on a sample of PBMCs or a T cell subset sorted from them (not recorded which). The receptor source for this set is a man between 18 and 29 years old who had mild COVID-19 (a few samples of this study predate the infection). Cell type and time point are not known.

This clonotype was seen more than once but under ten times. The V and J genes are TRBV4-1 and TRBJ2-2; weak D call: TRBD2 (6 bases). Germline CDR1 MGHRA, CDR2 YSYEKL. This CDR3 region has 16 residues. Trimming left V 6 bases short and J 4 bases short, with 18 bases between. CDR3 protein: CASRPRELGGTGELFF. The CDR3 nucleotides read TGCGCCAGCAGGCCCAGGGAGTTGGGAGGCACCGGGGAGCTGTTTTTT.

This clonotype came up a few times. The rearrangement uses TRBV2 and TRBJ2-1; TRBD2 matches at 9 bases. The CDR3 extends over 16 amino acids. Unmatched junction bases numbered 13, after V lost 8 bases and J lost 5 bases. Germline values: CDR1 SNHLY, CDR2 FYNNEI. The CDR3 spells CASGRPSGEVDNEQFF. The CDR3 DNA reads as TGTGCCAGCGGACGGCCTAGCGGGGAAGTAGACAATGAGCAGTTCTTC.

The sample holds many counts of this clonotype. The DNA of the CDR3 is TGTGCCAGCTCCCCTTATTTCAGGGCTGAAGCTTTCTTT. Protein product: CASSPYFRAEAFF. The chain has TRBV18 and TRBJ1-1; D may be TRBD1 (5 bases). V lost 6 bases, J lost 6 bases, and 14 bases lay in between. This CDR3 contains 13 residues. Germline V gives CDR1 KGHSH, CDR2 LQKENI.

The genes are TRBV20-1 and TRBJ1-5; D is possibly TRBD1 (5 bases). The germline V and J ends were trimmed by 1 base and 0 bases, with 7 bases remaining between them. Germline V gives CDR1 DFQATT, CDR2 SNEGSKA (reference sequence). The CDR3 is made up of 14 amino acids. Written as DNA, the CDR3 is TGCAGTGCTAGAGTTGGGGCTAGCAATCAGCCCCAGCATTTT. This codes for CSARVGASNQPQHF.

This chain connects TRBV7-3 to TRBJ2-2; D is unresolved. V was cut by 5 bases and J by 1 base, with 8 bases left in between. Per the germline V gene, CDR1 is SGHTA and CDR2 is FQGTGA. CDR3 length: 14 amino acids. CDR3 sequence reads: CASSRSRNTGELFF. The DNA of the CDR3 is TGTGCCAGCAGCCGAAGCAGGAACACCGGGGAGCTGTTTTTT.

CDR3 amino acids: CASSQGMRSNEKLFF. The CDR3 DNA sequence: TGTGCCAGCAGCCAGGGTATGCGTTCTAATGAAAAACTGTTTTTT. V gene TRBV7-2 combines with J gene TRBJ1-4; D is possibly TRBD1 (5 bases). Per germline, CDR1 SGHTA and CDR2 FQGNSA. V lost 5 bases and J 3 bases, leaving 13 bases between the germline ends. This CDR3 has 15 amino acids.

This clonotype turned up a few times. The chain employs TRBV6-4 and TRBJ2-3; no firm D call. V lost 6 bases to trimming and J lost 0 bases, with 13 bases between them. Looked up from germline, CDR1 is MRHNA and CDR2 is SNTAGT. This CDR3 region has 15 residues. CDR3 nucleotide sequence: TGTGCCAGCAGAAATTCCCTCTCTAGCACAGATACGCAGTATTTT. Amino acid sequence: CASRNSLSSTDTQYF.

This chain joins TRBV4-1 and TRBJ2-3; D possibly corresponds to TRBD2 (6 bases). The CDR3 is 13 amino acids. The germline gives CDR1 MGHRA, CDR2 YSYEKL. V was cut by 0 bases and J by 7 bases, with 8 bases left in between. This CDR3 reads CASSQDTSYTQYF. The CDR3 coding sequence is TGCGCCAGCAGCCAAGATACTAGCTATACGCAGTATTTT.

Only a few counts were recorded for this clonotype. The chain is built from TRBV12-3 or TRBV12-4 and TRBJ2-1; maybe TRBD1 (6 bases). The CDR3 totals 15 residues. V lost 6 bases, J lost 0 bases, and 12 bases lay in between. CDR3 sequence: CASSPRGFSYNEQFF. The CDR3 coding sequence is TGTGCCAGCAGCCCGAGGGGGTTCTCCTACAATGAGCAGTTCTTC.

DNA of the CDR3: TGCAGTGCTAGTGTTGGGGGGGACGAAAAACTGTTTTTT. It specifies CSASVGGDEKLFF. The rearrangement links TRBV20-1 to TRBJ1-4; D may be TRBD1 (5 bases). This CDR3 contains 13 residues. V was shortened by 3 bases and J by 8 bases, with 13 bases between the two germline ends. CDR1 DFQATT and CDR2 SNEGSKA come from the germline V gene (reference sequence).

This clonotype showed up just a few times. V usage is TRBV7-9 and J usage is TRBJ1-2; 7 positions agree with TRBD1. After removal of 5 bases from V and 2 bases from J, the junction contained 8 bases not matched to a gene. The V gene's germline CDR1 is SEHNR and CDR2 FQNEAQ (reference sequence). The CDR3 extends over 15 amino acids. The CDR3 region is CASSIPSGQNYGYTF. CDR3 DNA sequence: TGTGCCAGCAGCATACCTTCGGGACAGAACTATGGCTACACCTTC.

The chain links TRBV20-1 to TRBJ2-5, with 10 positions matching TRBD2. The CDR3 has 14 amino acids. V was clipped by 5 bases and J by 2 bases; unmatched bases: 5. The germline CDR1 and CDR2 sequences are DFQATT and SNEGSKA (reference sequence). CDR3 sequence reads: CSASGLAEQETQYF. CDR3 nucleotide sequence: TGCAGTGCTTCCGGACTAGCGGAGCAAGAGACCCAGTACTTC.

The V and J genes are TRBV11-2 and TRBJ2-1; D gene ambiguous. The V gene's germline CDR1 is SGHAT and CDR2 FQNNGV. This CDR3 has 11 residues. Trimming shortened V by 6 bases and J by 7 bases, and 7 bases separated the two germline ends. CDR3 bases: TGTGCCAGCAGTCGAAAAAATGAGCAGTTCTTC. Amino acid sequence: CASSRKNEQFF.

The CDR3, as DNA: TGTGCCAGCAGCACCGGGACGGAGGTTAATTCACCCCTCCACTTT. Its translation is CASSTGTEVNSPLHF. The rearrangement links TRBV7-8 to TRBJ1-6; D might be TRBD1 (5 bases). Trimming took off 5 bases at V and 6 bases at J, with 14 bases between the two ends. The CDR3 has 15 amino acids. Germline V gene sequence: CDR1 SGHVS, CDR2 FQNEAQ.

V gene TRBV20-1 combines with J gene TRBJ2-7; 7 bases are shared with TRBD1. The CDR3 extends over 13 amino acids. Germline CDR1 and CDR2: DFQATT and SNEGSKA (reference sequence). V was pared by 3 bases and J by 5 bases, with 7 bases of the junction left unmatched. The DNA for the CDR3 is TGCAGTGCTAGTGGAGGAGACAGGGACGAGCAGTACGTC. Translating gives CSASGGDRDEQYV.

CDR3 nucleotide sequence: TGTGCCAGCAGTCAGGGGCCCGGGGCCAACGTCCTGACTTTC. Translation gives CASSQGPGANVLTF. This rearrangement joins TRBV12-3 or TRBV12-4 to TRBJ2-6; D might be TRBD1 (6 bases). The CDR3 contains 14 residues. V lost 5 bases, J lost 4 bases, and 9 bases lay in between.

The count of this clonotype is one. This chain joins TRBV2 and TRBJ1-1; no firm D call. The CDR3 runs to 13 residues. Trimming pared 6 bases from V and 0 bases from J, leaving 8 bases between. CDR1 and CDR2 (germline): SNHLY, FYNNEI. The DNA for the CDR3 is TGTGCCAGCAGGGCAGAGCTGAACACTGAAGCTTTCTTT. This sequence encodes CASRAELNTEAFF.

This clonotype has more than one count but fewer than ten. V is TRBV2 and J is TRBJ2-2; 8 bases line up with TRBD2. V shed 5 bases, J shed 2 bases, and the junction held 10 bases outside the gene matches. CDR3 size: 17 residues. Germline-derived CDR1 and CDR2 are SNHLY and FYNNEI. The CDR3 is CASSPLKAGANTGELFF. Here the CDR3 DNA reads TGTGCCAGCAGTCCCCTAAAAGCGGGGGCCAACACCGGGGAGCTGTTTTTT.

This chain connects TRBV6-2 or TRBV6-3 to TRBJ2-3; 11 nucleotides line up with TRBD2. The V gene's germline CDR1 is MNHEY and CDR2 SVGEGT. Trimming removed 0 bases from V and 0 bases from J; junction bases left unmatched: 8. The CDR3 has 19 residues. Here the CDR3 reads CASSYSSRLAGSSTDTQYF. The CDR3 bases are TGTGCCAGCAGTTACTCATCGCGACTAGCGGGGTCTAGCACAGATACGCAGTATTTT.